One and the same sample provided the 13 T cell receptor beta chains below, sequenced in a study of regulatory T cells in long-lasting Graves disease. Time point denoted: newly diagnosed GD, antithyroid drugs for less than 3 months. Generation of the TCR library employed RNA extracted from PBMCs. To make TCR beta libraries, researchers used iRepertoire HTBI primers and Arm-PCR of CDR3 regions. One entry per CDR3 protein, called by TCRdb with MiXCR from the multiplex PCR reads. Among about 400,000 distinct CDR3 sequences listed, around 16% were seen once. These same records also appear under a second study, on T cells in Graves' hyperthyroidism and ophthalmopathy.

The sequences come from peripheral blood mononuclear cells (PBMCs), collected at new diagnosis, from a patient treated with antithyroid drugs. These receptors all come from a woman aged 40 to 50 with Graves disease.

At least ten counts were recorded for this clonotype. V and J are TRBV4-1 and TRBJ2-1, with TRBD2 matching 8 bases. Germline values: CDR1 MGHRA, CDR2 YSYEKL. The CDR3 totals 16 residues. V trimming: 4 bases; J trimming: 6 bases; junction bases outside the gene matches: 11. The CDR3 is CASSPQGAGAGNEQFF. The CDR3 DNA sequence: TGCGCCAGCAGCCCCCAGGGAGCGGGAGCAGGCAATGAGCAGTTCTTC.

The genes are TRBV10-3 and TRBJ2-5; possibly TRBD1 for D (7 bases). The CDR3 extends over 15 amino acids. Germline CDR1 reads ENHRY; CDR2 reads SYGVKD. Trimming took off 0 bases at V and 5 bases at J, with 13 bases between the two ends. Here the CDR3 DNA reads TGTGCCATCAGTGAGTCGAGGAGGGGGCGGGAGACCCAGTACTTC. Protein sequence: CAISESRRGRETQYF.

There are many counts of this clonotype. The chain joins TRBV27 to TRBJ1-2, with D possibly being TRBD1 (6 bases). Trimming removed 5 bases at V and 2 bases at J, with 12 bases between. The CDR3 has 14 amino acids. Germline CDR1 and CDR2: MNHEY and SMNVEV (reference sequence). The CDR3 loop reads CASSREGGNYGYTF. The CDR3 DNA sequence: TGTGCCAGCAGTCGGGAGGGGGGCAACTATGGCTACACCTTC.

This clonotype was recorded at least ten times. The chain recombines TRBV28 with TRBJ1-6, with D unclear. Germline loops: CDR1 MDHEN, CDR2 SYDVKM. Trimming pared 5 bases from V and 7 bases from J, leaving 9 bases between. CDR3 length equals 13 residues. The CDR3 here is CASSPDGNSPLHF. CDR3 in DNA: TGTGCCAGCAGTCCCGACGGGAATTCACCCCTCCACTTT.

The rearrangement uses TRBV28 and TRBJ2-7; 10 nucleotides agree with TRBD1. The CDR3 spans 16 residues. J lost 2 bases, V lost 6 bases, and 10 bases had no gene match. Germline CDR1 MDHEN, CDR2 SYDVKM. DNA for the CDR3: TGTGCCAGCAGCTCACCCGGGACAGGGGTCCCCTACGAGCAGTACTTC. This sequence encodes CASSSPGTGVPYEQYF.

Notes on this clonotype: The junction does not match germline at one end; this may be a read error. V and J are TRBV20-1 and TRBJ2-1; a weak D match, TRBD2 (6 bases). CDR1 and CDR2 (germline): DFQATT, SNEGSKA (reference sequence). The CDR3 sequence is 16 residues long. The DNA of the CDR3 is TGCAGTGTTAGAACCCTTACGGGAGAGTCCTACAATGAGCAGTTCTTC. Translating gives CSVRTLTGESYNEQFF.

This chain joins TRBV19 and TRBJ1-4; D is uncertain. Trimming left V 5 bases short and J 3 bases short, with 10 bases between. Germline lookup yields CDR1 LNHDA and CDR2 SQIVND (reference sequence). The CDR3 contains 14 residues. The CDR3 DNA sequence: TGTGCCAGTAGTGCCAGGTGGGCTAATGAAAAACTGTTTTTT. Its translation: CASSARWANEKLFF.

This clonotype was observed many times. The chain is built from TRBV27 and TRBJ2-1; D assignment may be TRBD1 or TRBD2 (5 bases each). The CDR3 consists of 14 residues. The V gene lost 3 bases and the J gene lost 7 bases, with 13 bases spanning the gap. Germline-derived CDR1 and CDR2 are MNHEY and SMNVEV (reference sequence). CDR3 in amino acids: CASSFMRGLNEQFF. CDR3 DNA: TGTGCCAGCAGTTTCATGAGGGGTTTGAATGAGCAGTTCTTC.

This clonotype was counted at least ten times. V gene TRBV30 combines with J gene TRBJ1-2, with a tentative D call TRBD1 (5 bases). The length of the CDR3 is 14 residues. Germline CDR1 reads GTSNPN; CDR2 reads SVGIG (reference sequence). Between the trimmed V and J ends, which lost 0 bases and 4 bases, there was a span of 12 bases. CDR3 DNA sequence: TGTGCCTGGAGTGTAAACAGGCTTTCCTATGGCTACACCTTC. Residues: CAWSVNRLSYGYTF.

This clonotype was seen ten or more times. The chain employs TRBV15 and TRBJ2-2; unclear D gene. Trimming left V 3 bases short and J 7 bases short, with 15 bases between. The CDR3 length is 15 residues. Germline V gene sequence: CDR1 LNHNV, CDR2 YYDKDF (reference sequence). The CDR3 coding sequence is TGTGCCACCAGCAGGGGTATTATAGGGATCGGGGAGCTGTTTTTT. Protein product: CATSRGIIGIGELFF.

This clonotype was observed a few times. V and J are TRBV3-1 and TRBJ2-3; TRBD2 matches 9 bases. Germline CDR1 and CDR2: LGHDT and YNNKEL (reference sequence). The V segment lost 0 bases and the J segment 1 base; nucleotides outside the gene matches: 2. The CDR3 is 16 amino acids. This CDR3 reads CASSQDWTSGTDTQYF. In DNA form, the CDR3 reads TGTGCCAGCAGCCAAGACTGGACTAGCGGCACAGATACGCAGTATTTT.

This clonotype was counted only a few times. This rearrangement joins TRBV3-1 to TRBJ2-5, with 9 bases lining up with TRBD2. Looked up from germline, CDR1 is LGHDT and CDR2 is YNNKEL (reference sequence). Trimming at V came to 7 bases and at J to 2 bases, leaving 8 bases not matched to a gene. The CDR3 loop spans 15 amino acids. The CDR3 is CASTLSGSQQETQYF. The DNA for the CDR3 is TGTGCCAGCACCCTTAGCGGGAGCCAACAAGAGACCCAGTACTTC.

This clonotype came up many times. In DNA, the CDR3 is TGTGCCAGCAGTTTCCCGTACAATGAGCAGTTCTTC. As protein: CASSFPYNEQFF. The J gene is TRBJ2-1, the V gene TRBV28; D is uncertain. This CDR3 is 12 amino acids long. Germline assignment: CDR1 MDHEN and CDR2 SYDVKM. Trimming cost V 3 bases and J 4 bases, with 4 bases left between them.